This TCR beta chain appears in the sequencing data of a study of T cells in women clearing cervical HPV infection. Trimming took 8 bases from V and 4 from J; bases not matched to a gene: 8. The CDR3 has 14 residues. Only in-frame clones appear in the TCRdb table, and some are missing; sequencing was by immunoSEQ multiplex PCR. In total, the table holds about 18,000 clones. All donors had a single incident cervical HPV16 infection, not prevalent. Regarding the study as a whole: Controls had more TRBV6-7 (0.16%) than cases (approximately 0.11%).

On this clone: Its cognate antigen is unknown. Read sequence stops 3 residues before the CDR3 end, and the germline J gene provides the missing end.

The receptor comes from a woman aged 18 to 75 with a cervical HPV16 infection that either progressed to CIN3+ or cleared (not recorded which). Sequencing input: blood buffy coat. The chain recombines TRBV12-3 or TRBV12-4 with TRBJ1-5; 7 bases line up with TRBD1. CDR3 DNA, as far as it was read: TGTGCCAGCTCCCCTGGGGGACAGAATCAGCCC. As protein: CASSPGGQNQP. The complete CDR3 reads CASSPGGQNQPQHF.